This TCR beta chain was sequenced during a study of T cells in localized non-small cell lung cancer. Broader study findings: The highest T cell clonality was in uninvolved adjacent lung, above tumor. Sequence data derive from only one tumor region, so heterogeneity remains possible. Blood T cell density predicted longer survival; adjacent-lung clonality, shorter. Appearances in adjacent lung were noted for a median 57 of the top 100 tumor clones.

Only one count was recorded for this clone. Its specificity is not known. Generated by immunoSEQ multiplex PCR, the TCRdb table keeps only in-frame clones and is missing some. The sample carries 8,500 to 13,000 clones, roughly half recorded once. Losses at the gene ends were 2 bases for V and 2 bases for J; bases not matched to a gene: 5. The CDR3 spans 16 residues. The V gene's germline CDR1 is MNHGY and CDR2 SAAAGT. Sequenced material: lymph node tissue, taken before any cancer treatment. The chain combines TRBV6-8 with TRBJ2-2; the match to TRBD1 covers 7 bases. The sequence derives from a woman between 35 and 75 years old with stage II squamous cell lung carcinoma. CDR3 DNA: TGTGCCAGCAGTTACGGTTCAGGGGGAAACACCGGGGAGCTGTTTTTT. This encodes CASSYGSGGNTGELFF.